Sequencing of this T cell receptor beta chain was carried out in a study of blood T cells in healthy people across ages (dated by TCRdb to between 2014 and 2016). A note on the overall study: Template switching captured roughly one uniquely barcoded TCR beta cDNA molecule per two T cells in model experiments. For two donors (one aged 18 to 29 and one aged 80 or older), the study analyzed two additional independent replicas of 1 million unique cDNA reads from the same blood draw. The donors were split into four age groups: young (average 16 years), middle-aged (39), aged (roughly 60) and long-lived (approximately 80). Age-related changes in TCR beta repertoire diversity were measured in the study by deep sequencing normalized with unique cDNA molecular identifiers.

CDR1 and CDR2 are drawn from the germline V gene: SGHRS, YFSETQ. Relative to germline, V is 3 bases shorter and J is 0 bases shorter, with 9 bases between their ends. The CDR3 contains 14 residues, cysteine and phenylalanine counted. The only DNA kept is the CDR3, 42 bases in frame from the first base. Points on this clonotype: The antigen this receptor binds is unknown. Base quality data are lacking; no much larger clone is found one base away.

General study outcomes and caveats: Estimates of total diversity based on one million sequenced T cells were regarded as lower bounds and as underestimates. Because donor CMV infection status was unknown, age-related changes in expanded clonotypes were potentially confounded. Observed TCR beta diversity per million T cells fell roughly linearly with age, and a significant reduction was already apparent by age roughly 40. Since profiling was done on bulk unsorted PBMCs, naive and antigen-experienced compartments could not be conclusively compared. Compared with the aged group, the long-lived group had more naive CD4+ T cells, fewer expanded clones and increased TCR diversity, a pattern suggesting age selection. Observed TCR beta diversity correlated strongly with the percentage of naive T cells measured by flow cytometry.

Receptor amplification or capture employed 5' RACE. The instrument was an Illumina HiSeq 2500. A second PCR of about 6 to 12 cycles was performed with a sample-barcoded 5' primer and a J-beta primer mix. A unique molecular identifier was introduced onto each TCR beta cDNA molecule by a template-switch 5' adaptor carrying 12 random nucleotides. At least 2.5 million CDR3-containing paired-end reads were obtained from each sample. The Mint cDNA synthesis kit, primed by a TRBC-specific oligonucleotide, was used to synthesize first-strand cDNA from all RNA. Following uracil-DNA glycosylase treatment, a first 18-cycle PCR with universal primers M1SS and BC2_uni_R was performed on all cDNA. In the original analysis: For normalization, 1 million high-quality reads were randomly selected from each sample, with every read carrying a distinct molecular identifier. Reads with shared molecular identifiers were discarded instead of being binned into consensus sequences. CDR3 identification, clonotype clustering and error correction used MiTCR with a Q25 quality threshold and the strictest error-elimination algorithm. A nonparametric unseen species model using Euler transformation provided a lower-bound estimate of total TCR beta diversity. TCRdb reanalyzed the raw reads on its own, using fastp at Q25 for trimming and MiXCR for clone calling, and kept in-frame beta chains. Every distinct CDR3 protein forms one entry, paired with its most common genes and DNA. The V and J calls were determined by TCRdb, not by the authors. This sample is represented by roughly 1,000,000 distinct CDR3 sequences; approximately 25% of them were singletons. The top ten clonotypes cover around 0.75% of the sample.

Systemically healthy Caucasian individuals from Russia, some 36 in total and aged about 6 to 90 years, were included as donors. Approximately 11 milliliters of peripheral blood were drawn from each donor into EDTA-treated Vacutainer tubes. PBMCs were isolated by Ficoll-Paque density-gradient centrifugation, with at least 6.5 million obtained per sample. Trizol reagent was used to extract total RNA from the PBMCs, yielding at least 5.5 micrograms per sample. For every donor, flow cytometry on a PBMC aliquot measured the percentage of naive CD45RAhigh/CD27high T cells. These data were also reused for a study on T cells of mothers and their children. The second publication reports: Nine systemically healthy Caucasian individuals, comprising three mothers and their six children, were included as donors. cDNA synthesis used all of the extracted RNA, with approximately 1.4 ug of RNA in each 15 ul reaction. In the second PCR, the M1S primer introduced both the sample barcodes and 2-4 random nucleotides. Over 9 million TCR beta CDR3 reads came from each mother, compared with roughly 2.8 million reads from each child. Thymic selection shapes the output of TCR recombination in a similar way in related and unrelated pairs, and inherited differences have a minor effect. Normalized repertoire overlap was always found to be slightly, but never significantly, higher in related mother-child pairs than in unrelated mother-child pairs. No persistent microchimeric T cell clones were detected, at a sensitivity of 90 to 100 clones per million clonotypes. To look for features that set related mother-child pairs apart from unrelated individuals, the researchers ran deep NGS to compare the TCR beta repertoires of mothers and children. On average, the children were about 10 +/- 4 years old, while the mothers were about 38 +/- 4 years old. After adapter ligation with NEBNext reagents, the libraries were sequenced on Illumina HiSeq 2000 with 100+100 nt paired-end reads. Mother and child libraries were prepared a month apart and sequenced in separate runs to prevent cross-contamination. For each donor, between about 450,000 and 2,300,000 distinct TCR beta clonotypes were identified. Naive TCR beta clonotypes were estimated from low-frequency clonotypes matched to each donor's FACS-determined naive share, without sorting.

Sequencing used blood. The sequence was obtained from a girl aged 2 to 9 in good health. This chain joins TRBV5-1 to TRBJ1-2; TRBD1 is a weak D gene call, 6 bases matching. The nucleotide sequence is given as TGCGCCAGCAGCTACGGGGACACTAACTATGGCTACACCTTC. Protein translation: CASSYGDTNYGYTF.